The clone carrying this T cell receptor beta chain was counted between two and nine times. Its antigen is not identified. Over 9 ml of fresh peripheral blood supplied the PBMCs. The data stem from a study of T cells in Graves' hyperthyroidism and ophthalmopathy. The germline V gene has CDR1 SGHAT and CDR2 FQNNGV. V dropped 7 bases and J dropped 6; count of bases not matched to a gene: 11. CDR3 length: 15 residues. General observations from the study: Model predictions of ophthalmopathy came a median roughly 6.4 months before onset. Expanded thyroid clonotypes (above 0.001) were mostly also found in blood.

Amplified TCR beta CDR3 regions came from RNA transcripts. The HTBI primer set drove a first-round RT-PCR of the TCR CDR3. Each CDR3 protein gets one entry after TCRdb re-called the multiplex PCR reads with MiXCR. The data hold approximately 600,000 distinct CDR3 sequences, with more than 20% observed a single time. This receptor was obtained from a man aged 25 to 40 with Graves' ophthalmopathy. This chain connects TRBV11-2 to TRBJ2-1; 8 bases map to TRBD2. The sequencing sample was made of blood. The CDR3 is CASTPLRAGGNEQFF. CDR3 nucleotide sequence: TGTGCCAGCACCCCGCTGAGGGCGGGAGGCAATGAGCAGTTCTTC.